The rows below give T cell receptor beta chains drawn from one sample of a study of regulatory T cells in long-lasting Graves disease. Using its own MiXCR run on the multiplex PCR reads, TCRdb lists one record per CDR3 protein. The data contain 500,000 or so distinct CDR3 sequences, more than 15% of them seen just once; the ten biggest clones take up 20% to 30%. These sequences were also reported in another study, on T cells in Graves' hyperthyroidism and ophthalmopathy.

The input for sequencing was peripheral blood mononuclear cells (PBMCs), taken at new diagnosis, from a patient treated with antithyroid drugs. These receptors were taken from a woman aged 35 to 59 with Graves disease. The CDR3 runs from the conserved cysteine through the conserved F or W. The D gene is left open where the match is weak. Clone size appears in some rows only: once, few, many, or a class for an expanded clone.

D gene	V gene	J gene	clone size	CDR3 length	CDR3 DNA	CDR3 protein
-	TRBV5-6	TRBJ1-6	once	14	TGTGCCAGCAGCTTCGGGAGTCCTAATTCACCCCTCCACTTT	CASSFGSPNSPLHF
-	TRBV12-3/TRBV12-4	TRBJ2-1	-	15	TGTGCCAGCAGAGACTCAGGGCCATCCTTTCGGGAGCAGTTCTTC	CASRDSGPSFREQFF
-	TRBV6-1	TRBJ2-1	many	14	TGTGCCAGCAGGCGGACGGGCTCCTACAATGAGCAGTTCTTC	CASRRTGSYNEQFF
TRBD1	TRBV14	TRBJ1-6	-	17	TGTGCCAGCAGCCAAGGGACAGGGGTTTTCGATAATTCACCCCTCCACTTT	CASSQGTGVFDNSPLHF
-	TRBV19	TRBJ1-2	many	13	TGTGCCAGCAGCATAGGAGGAGACTATGGCTACACCTTC	CASSIGGDYGYTF
-	TRBV10-1	TRBJ2-2	few	16	TGCGCCAGCAGTGAGGGCTCAGGGCCTAACACCGGGGAGCTGTTTTTT	CASSEGSGPNTGELFF
-	TRBV6-1	TRBJ1-4	-	15	TGTGCCAGCAGTGGATGGTTAGAAAGGGGTGAAAAACTGTTTTTT	CASSGWLERGEKLFF
-	TRBV11-2	TRBJ2-5	many	14	TGTGCCAGCAGCCCTACTGGGACCGGCAGGACCCAGTACTTC	CASSPTGTGRTQYF
TRBD1	TRBV29-1	TRBJ1-2	few	14	TGCAGCGTTGATTGGGACAGGGGCAACTATGGCTACACCTTC	CSVDWDRGNYGYTF
-	TRBV10-3	TRBJ1-1	many	14	TGTGCCATCAGCTTAGGGGAGGGGAACACTGAAGCTTTCTTT	CAISLGEGNTEAFF
TRBD2	TRBV28	TRBJ2-1	-	15	TGTGCCAGCAGCATACTAGCGGGAGGGGTCAATGAGCAGTTCTTC	CASSILAGGVNEQFF
TRBD1	TRBV5-4	TRBJ1-1	few	18	TGTGCCAGCAGCAAGGACAGGGGGGGAAGTCGATTAAACACTGAAGCTTTCTTT	CASSKDRGGSRLNTEAFF
-	TRBV5-4	TRBJ1-4	-	15	TGTGCCAGCAGCTCTTCCGGGAGGCAGGACGAAAAACTGTTTTTT	CASSSSGRQDEKLFF
-	TRBV12-3/TRBV12-4	TRBJ2-3	few	13	TGTGCCAGCAGTCCCCGGGTCCGCGGTACGCAGTATTTT	CASSPRVRGTQYF
-	TRBV28	TRBJ2-7	many	13	TGTGCCAGCAGTTTACCGCATCTAGTTCGGCAGTACTTC	CASSLPHLVRQYF
TRBD1	TRBV7-2	TRBJ1-1	-	15	TGTGCCAGCAGCTTCGTGACAGGGGGGGACACTGAAGCTTTCTTT	CASSFVTGGDTEAFF
-	TRBV7-2	TRBJ1-3	few	15	TGTGCCAGCAGCGATCAGGGGAACTCTGGAAACACCATATATTTT	CASSDQGNSGNTIYF
TRBD1	TRBV27	TRBJ1-2	-	14	TGTGCCAGCAGTGGGACAGGGGATAACTATGGCTACACCTTC	CASSGTGDNYGYTF
-	TRBV5-6	TRBJ1-6	-	15	TGTGCCAGCTCCCTGGTAGGGGCGAATAATTCACCCCTCCACTTT	CASSLVGANNSPLHF
-	TRBV29-1	TRBJ2-1	many	11	TGCAGCGTTGTTGAGTACAATGAGCAGTTCTTC	CSVVEYNEQFF
-	TRBV27	TRBJ1-1	-	14	TGTGCCAGCAGCCCGGACACCCGGTACACTGAAGCTTTCTTT	CASSPDTRYTEAFF
-	TRBV13	TRBJ2-7	-	15	TGTGCCAGCAGCCAAGGGGACATTGGTTCCTACGAGCAGTACTTC	CASSQGDIGSYEQYF
TRBD1	TRBV5-8	TRBJ1-1	many	14	TGTGCCAGCGTACCGCAGGGGGGTTACACTGAAGCTTTCTTT	CASVPQGGYTEAFF
-	TRBV28	TRBJ1-1	many	14	TGTGCCACCGCGCCACCAGGGTTTCACACTGAAGCTTTCTTT	CATAPPGFHTEAFF
-	TRBV4-1	TRBJ1-5	-	17	TGCGCCAGCAGCCAAGATGAAAGTCAGGGGTCCACCCAGCCCCAGCATTTT	CASSQDESQGSTQPQHF
TRBD2	TRBV24-1	TRBJ2-2	-	19	TGTGCCACCAGTGAGAATGGACTAGCGGGGGGGATGAGGACCGGGGAGCTGTTTTTT	CATSENGLAGGMRTGELFF
-	TRBV9	TRBJ1-6	few	16	TGTGCCAGCAGCTTACAAGACCCCGATAGGGATTCACCCCTCCACTTT	CASSLQDPDRDSPLHF
TRBD1	TRBV6-1	TRBJ2-1	-	15	TGTGCCAGCAGTGACGTCGGGACAGGGAGAAATGAGCAGTTCTTC	CASSDVGTGRNEQFF
-	TRBV5-1	TRBJ2-2	many	11	TGTGCCAGCAGGGATACCGGGGAGCTGTTTTTT	CASRDTGELFF
-	TRBV12-3/TRBV12-4	TRBJ2-3	many	15	TGTGCCAGCAGCCCAGGTGGACTCTCCACAGATACGCAGTATTTT	CASSPGGLSTDTQYF
-	TRBV20-1	TRBJ1-1	many	12	TGCAGTGCTAGAGGGATGAACACTGAAGCTTTCTTT	CSARGMNTEAFF
-	TRBV20-1	TRBJ1-5	many	15	TGCAGTGCTACTTCGCCCGCCTATAGCAATCAGCCCCAGCATTTT	CSATSPAYSNQPQHF
TRBD1	TRBV20-1	TRBJ2-7	few	15	TGCAGTGCTCATCTCGGACAGGGCATATCCTACGAGCAGTACTTC	CSAHLGQGISYEQYF
-	TRBV19	TRBJ1-3	-	15	TGTGCCAGTAGTCCACAGGGCCTCTCTGGAAACACCATATATTTT	CASSPQGLSGNTIYF
TRBD1	TRBV6-9	TRBJ1-1	many	13	TGTGCCAGCAGTTTTCTTCGGGACAGCGTAGCTTTCTTT	CASSFLRDSVAFF
-	TRBV6-1	TRBJ2-7	many	16	TGTGCCAGCAGCTTGGATACCCCGGACACCTCCTACGAGCAGTACTTC	CASSLDTPDTSYEQYF
TRBD1	TRBV29-1	TRBJ1-5	-	13	TGCAGCGTAACAGGGGTCTCAGGTCAGCCCCAGCATTTT	CSVTGVSGQPQHF
TRBD1	TRBV27	TRBJ1-6	-	14	TGTGCCAGCAGAACAGGGGGTTTGAATTCACCCCTCCACTTT	CASRTGGLNSPLHF
TRBD1	TRBV19	TRBJ1-5	many	16	TGTGCCAGTAGGTCCGGGACAGGGGGACATGTTCAGCCCCAGCATTTT	CASRSGTGGHVQPQHF
TRBD1	TRBV7-3	TRBJ1-4	-	17	TGTGCCAGCAGCCCACCGGGACAGGGGGCGGTATTTGAAAAACTGTTTTTT	CASSPPGQGAVFEKLFF
-	TRBV29-1	TRBJ2-7	many	12	TGCAGCGCCTCGTCCGGGACTTACGAGCAGTACTTC	CSASSGTYEQYF
-	TRBV5-1	TRBJ2-2	-	14	TGCGCCAGCAGCACGGCTTTGGAAGCCGGGGAGCTGTTTTTT	CASSTALEAGELFF
-	TRBV12-3/TRBV12-4	TRBJ1-2	-	15	TGTGCCAGCATTCCCAGTGGGGCAGCCCAGATGGGCTACACCTTC	CASIPSGAAQMGYTF
-	TRBV25-1	TRBJ1-5	-	14	TGTGCCAGCAGTCCCCGGGGAGCGTACCAGCCCCAGCATTTT	CASSPRGAYQPQHF
-	TRBV5-6	TRBJ1-1	-	17	TGTGCCAGCAGCTTTTTCCCGGCCGGGACCGCTAACACTGAAGCTTTCTTT	CASSFFPAGTANTEAFF
-	TRBV6-2/TRBV6-3	TRBJ1-2	-	14	TGTGCCAGCAGTTACCCCGGACGGTTCTATGGCTACACCTTC	CASSYPGRFYGYTF
-	TRBV28	TRBJ2-3	-	12	TGTGCCAGCAGAAAACTGTACACTGAAGCTCTCTTT	CASRKLYTEALF
TRBD2	TRBV7-3	TRBJ2-3	many	17	TGTGCCAGCAGCTTAAATGTACTAGCGGGGAATACAGATACGCAGTATTTT	CASSLNVLAGNTDTQYF
-	TRBV5-1	TRBJ1-2	many	14	TGCGCCAGCAGCTCCGGAGTTTCGGACTATGGCTACACCTTC	CASSSGVSDYGYTF
-	TRBV4-1	TRBJ1-1	few	15	TGCGCCAGCAGCCAATTCCGGGACACGAACACTGAAGCTTTCTTT	CASSQFRDTNTEAFF
TRBD1	TRBV7-9	TRBJ2-5	-	15	TGTGCCAGCAGTTCAGCAGGACAGGGCCAAAAGACCCAGTACTTC	CASSSAGQGQKTQYF
-	TRBV4-1	TRBJ2-7	few	14	TGCGCCAGCAGGCGGGGACTTTACTCCTACGAGCAGTACTTC	CASRRGLYSYEQYF
-	TRBV29-1	TRBJ2-1	-	16	TGCAGCGTCTTCGGGACCAGCGCCTATCACTACAATGAGCAGTTCTTC	CSVFGTSAYHYNEQFF
TRBD1	TRBV18	TRBJ1-1	many	14	TGTGCCAGCTCACCACAGGGACAGCAACATGAAGCTTTCTTT	CASSPQGQQHEAFF
TRBD1	TRBV4-2	TRBJ1-2	-	17	TGTGCCAGCAGCTCCCGGGACAGGGTTGAAGCTAACTATGGCTACACCTTC	CASSSRDRVEANYGYTF